This T cell receptor beta chain was sequenced for a study of shared clonotypes between healthy human individuals. Findings of the study overall: Sampling involved blood alone; tissue repertoires likely differ.

Each sorted subset replicate got 200 ng genomic DNA, roughly 27,000 genomes. Method: immunoSEQ multiplex PCR; TCRdb's copy keeps in-frame clones and lacks some. The sample holds over 700,000 clones, just under 75% seen once. The CDR3 runs to 14 residues. Germline lookup yields CDR1 SNHLY and CDR2 FYNNEI. V gave up 3 bases and J gave up 4 bases; unmatched junction bases: 6. In the case of this clone: The antigen remains unidentified.

The rearrangement links TRBV2 to TRBJ2-7; 7 bases are shared with TRBD2. Specimen: memory CD4+ T cells sorted from blood. The subset denotes: CD45RA-negative fraction. The sequence was obtained from a woman aged 25 to 39 in good health. CDR3 coding DNA: TGTGCCAGCAGTGAGGCTAGCGGACGGTACGAGCAGTACTTC. It specifies CASSEASGRYEQYF.